This T cell receptor beta chain derives from a study of Ad26.COV2.S vaccination and SARS-CoV-2 variants (dated by TCRdb to the early 2020s). Regarding the research as a whole: Vaccine-arm donors were drawn from COV1001, a multicentre, randomized, double-blind, placebo-controlled phase I-IIa trial of Ad26.COV2.S in healthy adults. A total of about 30 samples were included in the TCR-sequenced set, comprising some 20 Ad26.COV2.S vaccine recipients, 5 placebo recipients and 8 SARS-CoV-2 convalescent individuals. Investigators did not know the trial group allocation while performing experiments and assessing outcomes. Trial participants were randomized into five groups of five, in which low-dose or high-dose Ad26.COV2.S was given once or twice, or placebo was given on both occasions. Dosing of Ad26.COV2.S was intramuscular, at either 5x10^10 or 1x10^11 viral particles, delivered as one shot or as two shots spaced 56 days apart. Sequencing of the TCRbeta repertoire served to evaluate the specificity and breadth of SARS-CoV-2-reactive T cell receptors following Ad26.COV2.S vaccination.

CDR3 length: 14 amino acids, cysteine to phenylalanine. Only the CDR3 DNA is retained, 42 bases long and in frame from the first base. Per the germline V gene, SGHTA is the CDR1 and FQGTGA is the CDR2. The V end loses 5 bases and the J end loses 3 bases, and a stretch of 10 bases separates them. The treatment or condition label of this sample denotes: some 20 received Ad26.COV2.S at low or high dose, single or two shots; 5 received placebo; per-sample allocation not given. Repertoires of vaccine and placebo recipients were sequenced from samples collected on day 63 after the first injection. In Cohort 1b, 25 to 30 adults aged 18-55 years were enrolled at a single site in Boston, USA, between 29 July and 7 August 2020. Ad26.COV2.S was a replication-incompetent adenovirus type 26 vector expressing a prefusion-stabilized SARS-CoV-2 spike protein from the original Wuhan strain. The immunoSEQ Assay was used to sequence TCRbeta CDR3 regions. After extraction, genomic DNA underwent amplification by bias-controlled multiplex PCR, followed by high-throughput sequencing. As for the authors' bioinformatics: To quantify the absolute abundance of each unique TCRbeta CDR3 region, sequences were collapsed and filtered. T cell fraction was estimated by normalizing TCRbeta template counts to usable DNA, which was measured by amplifying reference genes present in all nucleated cells. Repertoire TCRs were annotated as SARS-CoV-2-specific when V gene, CDR3 amino acid sequence and J gene were exactly matched to a known reactive TCR set. The reference SARS-CoV-2 TCR set was obtained from MIRA and was filtered for enrichment in COVID-19-positive ImmuneCODE repertoires, whereby public or cross-reactive TCRs were removed. Using the MIRA antigens, annotated TCRs were further analysed by specific ORF or by position within an ORF. Breadth was defined as the number of annotated unique rearrangements divided by the total number of unique productive rearrangements, and depth was defined as the summed frequency of the annotated unique rearrangements. TCR breadth was compared between groups using two-sided Wilcoxon rank-sum tests. TCRdb retrieved this table from immuneACCESS and kept in-frame rearrangements only. Not all clones are present; in checked studies, unresolved V genes account for under half, and no reason is known for the remainder. V, J and clone size derive from that table, while D and trimming were established from the DNA sequence. A total of 440,000 or so clones appear in this sample, 90% of them only once. The top ten clonotypes cover under 4.5% of the sample.

Broad study findings and their caveats: Compared with placebo recipients, Ad26.COV2.S recipients showed higher spike-specific TCR breadth (P = 0.0014). Vaccine and placebo recipients had similar non-spike TCR breadth, a finding consistent with the vaccine containing only spike. Substantial breadth of spike-specific CD8+ and CD4+ T cell responses was reported after vaccination. The study was not powered for comparison of responses between vaccine doses or regimens. The authors noted that total T cell responses may have been underestimated by the TCR breadth and depth analyses.

A note on this clone: This receptor's antigen is unknown. Base qualities are not provided; no much larger clone lies one nucleotide away.

This sample comprised peripheral blood, obtained in a trial of Ad26.COV2.S vaccine versus placebo. This sequence originates from a person between 18 and 59 years old who received the Ad26.COV2.S COVID-19 vaccine or a placebo. This sequence uses TRBV7-3 and TRBJ2-2; tentative D gene TRBD1, with 5 bases matching. The nucleotides read TGTGCCAGCAGCCGTGACAGCTACACCGGGGAGCTGTTTTTT. This codes for CASSRDSYTGELFF.